The TCR beta chain described here comes from a study of technical replicates of blood from a handful of donors. Using immunoSEQ multiplex PCR, the repertoire was profiled, and TCRdb retains in-frame clones only, with some absent. The table records 50,000 to 60,000 clones, less than 95% of them present only once. V was cut by 6 bases and J by 2 bases, with 17 bases left in between. This CDR3 has 15 residues. Looked up from germline, CDR1 is SNHLY and CDR2 is FYNNEI. The chain combines TRBV2 with TRBJ2-7; D unclear. Sequencing used PBMCs. This receptor was identified in a human donor in good health. Some clones in this sample may be carry-over from other donors' samples. As DNA, the CDR3 is TGTGCCAGCAGCGAATCCCAGGTGACCACCTACGAGCAGTACTTC. Protein sequence: CASSESQVTTYEQYF.